Listed here are 15 T cell receptor beta chains from one sample, sequenced in a study of kidney transplant recipient with SARS-CoV-2 infection. MiXCR, run by TCRdb on the reads, gives a single entry per CDR3 protein. The top ten hold 6% to 8.5% of the sample, which has about 250,000 distinct CDR3 sequences, around 30% seen once. This specimen consisted of a blood sample, obtained at baseline and between days 110 and 120 from a kidney transplant recipient. These receptors all stem from a young adult male patient who had COVID-19 and was a kidney transplant recipient. The T cells may partly be graft donor cells.

This clonotype was detected many times. J is TRBJ2-7 and V is TRBV7-6, with 7 bases fitting TRBD1. This CDR3 has 15 residues. V was clipped by 5 bases and J by 9 bases; unmatched bases: 16. Germline V gene data show CDR1 as SGHVS and CDR2 as FNYEAQ. This CDR3 reads CASSPGQSATPGQYF. The CDR3 bases are TGTGCCAGCAGCCCGGGACAGTCGGCTACGCCGGGGCAGTACTTC.

In this sample, this clonotype turned up many times. The J gene is TRBJ2-5, the V gene TRBV11-2, with D possibly matching TRBD1 (6 bases). The germline V gene has CDR1 SGHAT and CDR2 FQNNGV. V shed 1 base and J shed 2 bases, with 11 bases lying between them. The CDR3 totals 15 residues. Here the CDR3 reads CASSLGGTQQETQYF. Here the CDR3 DNA reads TGTGCCAGCAGCTTAGGGGGGACACAACAAGAGACCCAGTACTTC. Using reference TRBV11-2 and TRBJ2-5 for the parts outside the CDR3, the full variable domain is EAGVAQSPRYKIIEKRQSVAFWCNPISGHATLYWYQQILGQGPKLLIQFQNNGVVDDSQLPKDRFSAERLKGVDSTLKIQPAKLEDSAVYLCASSLGGTQQETQYFGPGTRLLVL.

This clonotype was counted ten times or more. The rearrangement joins TRBV5-5 to TRBJ1-1; TRBD1 might be the D (5 bases). Germline CDR1 is SGHKS and CDR2 is YYEKEE (reference sequence). Trimming removed 0 bases at V and 2 bases at J, with 20 bases between. This CDR3 is 18 amino acids long. CDR3 DNA: TGTGCCAGCAGCTTGGGCCGGGACCAAGCAAAATATAACACTGAAGCTTTCTTT. Translating it yields CASSLGRDQAKYNTEAFF. Variable domain in full (rest from reference TRBV5-5 and TRBJ1-1): DAGVTQSPTHLIKTRGQQVTLRCSPISGHKSVSWYQQVLGQGPQFIFQYYEKEERGRGNFPDRFSARQFPNYSSELNVNALLLGDSALYLCASSLGRDQAKYNTEAFFGQGTRLTVV.

The table lists this clonotype with many counts. This chain links TRBV20-1 with TRBJ2-7, with D unclear. The CDR3 is 10 residues long. Trimming pared 4 bases from V and 4 bases from J, leaving 5 bases between. CDR1 DFQATT and CDR2 SNEGSKA come from the germline V gene (reference sequence). CDR3 sequence (DNA): TGCAGTGCTAAGAAGTACGAGCAGTACTTC. Translation gives CSAKKYEQYF.

This clonotype was found many times. V gene TRBV5-1 combines with J gene TRBJ2-1, with TRBD2 identical over 8 bases. CDR1 is SGHRS, CDR2 YFSETQ, per germline. After removal of 0 bases from V and 3 bases from J, the junction contained 5 bases not matched to a gene. The CDR3 length is 16 residues. The CDR3 DNA reads TGCGCCAGCAGCTTGGCATCCGCGGGAGGCTACAATGAGCAGTTCTTC. It translates to CASSLASAGGYNEQFF.

The V call is TRBV7-2, the J call TRBJ2-5, with a tentative D call TRBD2 (5 bases). Per germline, CDR1 SGHTA and CDR2 FQGNSA. The CDR3 sequence is 16 residues long. With 2 bases removed from V and 1 base from J, the gap between germline ends came to 14 bases. The CDR3 reads CASSLSPSGIQETQYF. The CDR3, as DNA: TGTGCCAGCAGCTTATCGCCTTCGGGGATCCAAGAGACCCAGTACTTC.

The table lists this clonotype with many counts. The chain couples TRBV5-1 to TRBJ2-4; 14 nucleotides match TRBD2. Unmatched junction bases numbered 7, after V lost 0 bases and J lost 5 bases. Germline values: CDR1 SGHRS, CDR2 YFSETQ. The CDR3 totals 18 residues. This CDR3 reads CASSLVGGLAGDQNIQYF. CDR3 DNA: TGCGCCAGCAGCTTGGTGGGGGGACTAGCGGGAGACCAAAACATTCAGTACTTC.

This clonotype was recorded many times. The CDR3 DNA reads as TGTGCCAGCAGCTCAGGTCGGAGTGGGGAAGCTTTCTTT. It encodes CASSSGRSGEAFF. This rearrangement joins TRBV11-2 to TRBJ1-1; no definite D call. Germline assignment: CDR1 SGHAT and CDR2 FQNNGV. The CDR3 sequence is 13 residues long. V was pared by 4 bases and J by 8 bases, with 14 bases between.

This clonotype appeared many times. The chain is built from TRBV6-5 and TRBJ2-5, with 7 bases that match TRBD1. Germline CDR1 reads MNHEY; CDR2 reads SVGAGI. Trimming removed 10 bases from V and 0 bases from J; junction bases left unmatched: 11. This CDR3 is 15 amino acids long. The CDR3 DNA sequence: TGTGCCACCCAAGGGGGCTCCGGGTACCAAGAGACCCAGTACTTC. Protein product: CATQGGSGYQETQYF.

The chain uses TRBV7-2 and TRBJ2-7, with 13 bases matching TRBD2. This CDR3 spans 14 amino acids. Germline V gene lookup returns CDR1 SGHTA and CDR2 FQGNSA. The J segment lost 2 bases and the V segment lost 7 bases, leaving 2 bases of the junction unmatched. The CDR3 sequence is CASTGLAGPYEQYF. The CDR3, as DNA: TGTGCCAGCACGGGACTAGCGGGACCCTACGAGCAGTACTTC.

This clonotype was detected many times. V and J are TRBV5-4 and TRBJ1-2, with unresolved D. This CDR3 comprises 16 residues. Germline CDR1 is SGHNT and CDR2 is YYREEE (reference sequence). V shed 7 bases and J shed 4 bases, with 23 bases lying between them. CDR3: CASANSVPGKTYGYTF. The DNA of the CDR3 is TGTGCCAGCGCGAATTCCGTACCAGGAAAGACCTATGGCTACACCTTC.

The chain couples TRBV12-3 or TRBV12-4 to TRBJ2-1; 7 bases align to TRBD2. V lost 7 bases, J lost 12 bases, and 15 bases stayed unmatched. This CDR3 spans 14 amino acids. CDR3 nucleotide sequence: TGTGCCAGCATTAAGGGGACTACTCGCATTGGGCAGTTCTTC. Amino acids: CASIKGTTRIGQFF.

This clonotype was seen many times. The chain employs TRBV7-1 and TRBJ1-2; D gene uncertain. TRBV7-1 is labeled an ORF, and its function is uncertain. The CDR3 length is 17 residues. Trimming took off 5 bases at V and 4 bases at J, with 23 bases between the two ends. CDR3 nucleotides: TGTGCCAGCAGCGAAAGTGTTCACGAGGGAAAGACCTATGGCTACACCTTC. Protein product: CASSESVHEGKTYGYTF.

This clonotype has at least ten counts. The chain has TRBV9 and TRBJ2-7; 7 bases map to TRBD2. The CDR3 is made up of 15 amino acids. Germline-derived CDR1 and CDR2 are SGDLS and YYNGEE. V lost 3 bases, J lost 1 base, and 7 bases stayed unmatched. The CDR3 is CASSAFDGRSYEQYF. The CDR3 DNA sequence: TGTGCCAGCAGCGCCTTCGACGGGAGGTCCTACGAGCAGTACTTC.

This clonotype was observed a handful of times. V usage is TRBV30 and J usage is TRBJ2-1; D is uncertain. In germline, CDR1 is GTSNPN, CDR2 SVGIG (reference sequence). CDR3 size: 15 residues. The V end was cut by 0 bases, the J end by 6 bases, with 15 bases between. The CDR3 is CAWSVHFSVGNEQFF. The CDR3 coding sequence is TGTGCCTGGAGTGTACACTTCTCCGTGGGCAATGAGCAGTTCTTC.